The 25 T cell receptor beta chains below were found in one sample sequenced in a study of Ad26.COV2.S vaccination and SARS-CoV-2 variants (dated by TCRdb to about 2021). The sample's treatment or condition label, in plain terms: 15 to 20 received Ad26.COV2.S at low or high dose, single or two shots; about 5 received placebo; per-sample allocation not given. Repertoires of vaccine and placebo recipients were sequenced from samples taken on day 63 after the first injection. Library method: the immunoSEQ multiplex PCR assay. TCRdb holds this immuneACCESS table with in-frame rearrangements only. Some clones are missing; in checked studies, unresolved V genes explain under half, and the rest has no known cause. The table for this sample lists hundreds of thousands of clones; around 92% of them were counted only once. The ten largest clones take up approximately 1.5% of the sample. The sequences come from peripheral blood, collected in a trial of Ad26.COV2.S vaccine versus placebo. Receptors originate from a person aged 18-60 years who received the Ad26.COV2.S COVID-19 vaccine or a placebo.

The V call is TRBV11-3, the J call TRBJ2-5; 13 nucleotides match TRBD2. There are 15 residues in the CDR3. CDR1 is SGHNT and CDR2 is YENEEA in the germline V gene. V trimming: 5 bases; J trimming: 3 bases; junction bases outside the gene matches: 3. CDR3 loop: CASSPGLAGEETQYF. The CDR3, as DNA: TGTGCCAGCAGCCCCGGACTAGCGGGAGAAGAGACCCAGTACTTC.

The chain has TRBV19 and TRBJ2-6, with D hard to call. V was pared by 2 bases and J by 1 base, with 6 bases between. CDR1 and CDR2 (germline): LNHDA, SQIVND (reference sequence). The CDR3 runs to 15 residues. The CDR3 nucleotides read TGTGCCAGTAGTATAATCACGTCTGGGGCCAACGTCCTGACTTTC. It codes for CASSIITSGANVLTF.

The chain combines TRBV9 with TRBJ1-3; D may be TRBD1 (5 bases). CDR1 SGDLS and CDR2 YYNGEE come from the germline V gene. The CDR3 runs 14 residues. Trimming cost V 4 bases and J 0 bases, with 8 bases left between them. This chain's CDR3 is CASSSQDSGNTIYF. CDR3 in DNA: TGTGCCAGCAGCTCACAGGACTCTGGAAACACCATATATTTT.

This clone has only a few counts. The rearrangement joins TRBV3-1 (or the pseudogene TRBV3-2) to TRBJ2-1; D may be TRBD1 (6 bases). The CDR3 totals 15 residues. V gave up 1 base and J gave up 9 bases, with 16 bases separating them. Germline CDR1 reads LGHDT; CDR2 reads YNNKEL (reference sequence). The CDR3 DNA sequence: TGTGCCAGCAGCCAAGGTCCGCAGGGGTTCGGTGAGCAGTTCTTC. Translated, it gives CASSQGPQGFGEQFF.

The rearrangement joins TRBV18 to TRBJ2-1; D uncertain. V lost 2 bases and J lost 5, with 10 bases in between. CDR3 length: 14 residues. CDR1 and CDR2 (germline): KGHSH, LQKENI. CDR3 in DNA: TGTGCCAGCTCACCAGGGGTGCCCAACAATGAGCAGTTCTTC. This encodes CASSPGVPNNEQFF.

This chain joins TRBV7-9 and TRBJ1-5, with D unresolved. CDR3 length equals 14 residues. Germline V CDR1 and CDR2: SEHNR, FQNEAQ (reference sequence). The V end was cut by 4 bases, the J end by 0 bases, with 7 bases between. CDR3 protein: CASSSPASNQPQHF. CDR3 bases: TGTGCCAGCAGCTCCCCAGCTAGCAATCAGCCCCAGCATTTT.

The rearrangement links TRBV6-2 or TRBV6-3 to TRBJ1-5, with a possible D match to TRBD1 (6 bases). From germline, CDR1 is MNHEY and CDR2 SVGEGT. Trimming pared 5 bases from V and 7 bases from J, leaving 15 bases between. This CDR3 region has 14 residues. CDR3 sequence: CASSLGQSEQPQHF. DNA for the CDR3: TGTGCCAGCAGTCTCGGACAGTCCGAGCAGCCCCAGCATTTT.

The chain joins TRBV11-2 to TRBJ1-2; D may be TRBD1 (5 bases). V was trimmed by 1 base and J by 4 bases, leaving 7 bases between them. The CDR3 runs to 13 residues. Per germline, CDR1 SGHAT and CDR2 FQNNGV. CDR3 protein: CASSLGGTYGYTF. The CDR3 DNA reads as TGTGCCAGCAGCTTAGGGGGGACCTATGGCTACACCTTC.

The chain has TRBV7-9 and TRBJ2-6, with D uncertain. The germline gives CDR1 SEHNR, CDR2 FQNEAQ (reference sequence). This CDR3 comprises 15 residues. V was pared by 5 bases and J by 2 bases, with 10 bases between. This CDR3 reads CASSVLLTGANVLTF. The CDR3 DNA follows: TGTGCCAGCAGCGTCCTACTAACTGGGGCCAACGTCCTGACTTTC. Full variable domain (remainder filled in from reference TRBV7-9 and TRBJ2-6): DTGVSQNPRHKITKRGQNVTFRCDPISEHNRLYWYRQTLGQGPEFLTYFQNEAQLEKSRLLSDRFSAERPKGSFSTLEIQRTEQGDSAMYLCASSVLLTGANVLTFGAGSRLTVL.

The V gene is TRBV13, the J gene TRBJ1-3, with 7 bases aligning to TRBD1. This CDR3 spans 15 amino acids. Germline CDR1 is PRHDT and CDR2 is FYEKMQ (reference sequence). V gave up 5 bases and J gave up 0 bases; unmatched junction bases: 4. CDR3 protein: CASSLTGASGNTIYF. The CDR3 nucleotides are TGTGCCAGCAGCCTCACAGGGGCCTCTGGAAACACCATATATTTT. The whole variable domain, filled in from reference TRBV13 and TRBJ1-3, reads AAGVIQSPRHLIKEKRETATLKCYPIPRHDTVYWYQQGPGQDPQFLISFYEKMQSDKGSIPDRFSAQQFSDYHSELNMSSLELGDSALYFCASSLTGASGNTIYFGEGSWLTVV.

V and J are TRBV6-6 and TRBJ1-1; no definite D call. The CDR3 runs 14 residues. Looked up from germline, CDR1 is MNHNY and CDR2 is SVGAGI (reference sequence). The V and J ends lost 5 bases and 0 bases respectively, with 10 bases between them. CDR3 bases: TGTGCCAGCAGTAAAAGGGCACTGAACACTGAAGCTTTCTTT. Translation gives CASSKRALNTEAFF.

The V gene is TRBV29-1, the J gene TRBJ2-1, with D perhaps TRBD1 (6 bases). The germline V gene has CDR1 SQVTM and CDR2 ANQGSEA. This CDR3 has 13 residues. V was shortened by 6 bases and J by 2 bases, with 11 bases between the two germline ends. The CDR3 DNA reads TGCAGCGTATTGGGACAACCCTACAATGAGCAGTTCTTC. Protein: CSVLGQPYNEQFF.

The V and J genes are TRBV15 and TRBJ2-1; 8 nucleotides match TRBD2. Looked up from germline, CDR1 is LNHNV and CDR2 is YYDKDF (reference sequence). V lost 5 bases, J lost 8 bases, and 14 bases stayed unmatched. The CDR3 is 16 amino acids. The CDR3 DNA follows: TGTGCCACCAGCCCCCACGGTAGCGGGGATAGGGATGAGCAGTTCTTC. Its translation is CATSPHGSGDRDEQFF. The full variable domain, its missing parts supplied by reference TRBV15 and TRBJ2-1, is DAMVIQNPRYQVTQFGKPVTLSCSQTLNHNVMYWYQQKSSQAPKLLFHYYDKDFNNEADTPDNFQSRRPNTSFCFLDIRSPGLGDTAMYLCATSPHGSGDRDEQFFGPGTRLTVL.

This clone was recorded once. The chain employs TRBV18 and TRBJ1-2, with 9 positions matching TRBD1. The V gene's germline CDR1 is KGHSH and CDR2 LQKENI. The V and J ends lost 4 bases and 7 bases, in that order; junction bases with no gene match: 13. The CDR3 covers 16 residues. The CDR3 nucleotides read TGTGCCAGCTCACGATACCGGGACAGGGATCCGGGTGGCTACACCTTC. It codes for CASSRYRDRDPGGYTF.

The DNA of the CDR3 is TGTGCCAGCAGCTTAAGCTCCGTGCCTTCGGGGGAGACCCAGTACTTC. Its translation is CASSLSSVPSGETQYF. V usage is TRBV7-2 and J usage is TRBJ2-5; D possibly corresponds to TRBD2 (5 bases). The V end was cut by 2 bases, the J end by 5 bases, with 18 bases between. The germline V gene encodes CDR1 SGHTA and CDR2 FQGNSA. This CDR3 spans 16 amino acids.

The rearrangement uses TRBV27 and TRBJ1-1; D is uncertain. The CDR3 length is 17 residues. Trimming took 7 bases from V and 5 from J, leaving 26 bases between them. Germline CDR1 reads MNHEY; CDR2 reads SMNVEV (reference sequence). The CDR3 here is CASTSEYQHGRRTEAFF. For the CDR3, the DNA is TGTGCCAGCACCTCAGAGTATCAACACGGGAGACGAACTGAAGCTTTCTTT.

This sequence joins TRBV6-5 and TRBJ1-2; tentatively, D is TRBD1 (5 bases). Per germline, CDR1 MNHEY and CDR2 SVGAGI. V was shortened by 5 bases and J by 4 bases, with 14 bases between the two germline ends. The CDR3 is 14 residues long. CDR3 sequence (DNA): TGTGCCAGCAGTAGATCAACAGGACTCTATGGCTACACCTTC. It yields the protein CASSRSTGLYGYTF.

This chain connects TRBV12-3 or TRBV12-4 to TRBJ1-3; D gene uncertain. The V gene lost 5 bases and the J gene lost 5 bases, with 4 bases spanning the gap. The CDR3 runs to 11 residues. The CDR3 DNA reads as TGTGCCAGCAGTCCCCGAAACACCATATATTTT. Its protein product is CASSPRNTIYF.

The rearrangement uses TRBV4-1 and TRBJ2-3, with D unclear. There are 15 residues in the CDR3. Germline values: CDR1 MGHRA, CDR2 YSYEKL. V gave up 1 base and J gave up 2 bases, with 10 bases separating them. CDR3 sequence: CASSQGPSATDTQYF. CDR3 in DNA: TGCGCCAGCAGCCAAGGACCCTCAGCCACAGATACGCAGTATTTT.

The J gene is TRBJ2-3, the V gene TRBV7-7, with TRBD2 identical over 8 bases. Germline CDR1 SSHAT, CDR2 FNYEAQ (reference sequence). V was clipped by 5 bases and J by 2 bases; unmatched bases: 6. The CDR3 covers 15 residues. CDR3 bases: TGTGCCAGCAGCCTAGTAGCGGGATCCACAGATACGCAGTATTTT. Amino acid sequence: CASSLVAGSTDTQYF. The full variable domain, with the rest looked up from reference TRBV7-7 and TRBJ2-3, is GAGVSQSPRYKVTKRGQDVTLRCDPISSHATLYWYQQALGQGPEFLTYFNYEAQPDKSGLPSDRFSAERPEGSISTLTIQRTEQRDSAMYRCASSLVAGSTDTQYFGPGTRLTVL.

This chain joins TRBV19 and TRBJ2-7; 7 bases align to TRBD1. Germline CDR1 reads LNHDA; CDR2 reads SQIVND (reference sequence). Trimming removed 3 bases from V and 2 bases from J; junction bases left unmatched: 4. The CDR3 consists of 14 residues. CDR3 DNA: TGTGCCAGTAGTATCAGGGGGACGACCTACGAGCAGTACTTC. Translating gives CASSIRGTTYEQYF.

The chain joins TRBV5-1 to TRBJ2-5; TRBD2 agrees at 14 bases. CDR3 length: 16 residues. The V and J ends lost 4 bases and 1 base, in that order; junction bases with no gene match: 3. Germline V gene data show CDR1 as SGHRS and CDR2 as YFSETQ. CDR3 sequence (DNA): TGCGCCAGCAGCCCCGGGACTAGCGGGGGCCAAGAGACCCAGTACTTC. Translating it yields CASSPGTSGGQETQYF. Using reference TRBV5-1 and TRBJ2-5 for the parts outside the CDR3, the full variable domain is KAGVTQTPRYLIKTRGQQVTLSCSPISGHRSVSWYQQTPGQGLQFLFEYFSETQRNKGNFPGRFSGRQFSNSRSEMNVSTLELGDSALYLCASSPGTSGGQETQYFGPGTRLLVL.

The chain employs TRBV11-2 and TRBJ1-1, with 8 bases aligning to TRBD1. CDR1 SGHAT and CDR2 FQNNGV come from the germline V gene. The CDR3 totals 15 residues. Trimming removed 3 bases from V and 10 bases from J; junction bases left unmatched: 13. The CDR3 sequence is CASSLPTGASTRAFF. The CDR3 nucleotides are TGTGCCAGCAGCTTGCCGACAGGGGCCTCAACCAGAGCTTTCTTT.

This clone was seen once. The chain uses TRBV30 and TRBJ1-2; 7 positions agree with TRBD1. From germline, CDR1 is GTSNPN and CDR2 SVGIG (reference sequence). V was pared by 7 bases and J by 3 bases, with 8 bases of the junction left unmatched. The CDR3 contains 13 residues. The CDR3 here is CALGQDWDYGYTF. The CDR3 coding sequence is TGTGCCTTAGGACAGGACTGGGACTATGGCTACACCTTC.

The genes are TRBV6-5 and TRBJ2-7; no clear D. Germline-derived CDR1 and CDR2 are MNHEY and SVGAGI. The CDR3 spans 16 residues. V was clipped by 4 bases and J by 6 bases, with 22 bases between them. The CDR3 DNA reads as TGTGCCAGCAGTTGGGGTCCGGCAGTTTTACGACTCGAGCAGTACTTC. It codes for CASSWGPAVLRLEQYF.